Following are 8 T cell receptor beta chains from one sample sequenced in a study of blood T cell repertoires in COVID-19. The data were produced by immunoSEQ multiplex PCR, yet TCRdb's version contains in-frame clones alone and is incomplete. The data show roughly 410,000 clones, around 90% seen once. The specimen was peripheral blood. The origin of the receptors is a man aged 35 to 55 with acute or convalescent COVID-19.

CDR3 in DNA: TGTGCCAGCAACAAGGAGGGGGCTGGCTACACCTTC. Amino acids: CASNKEGAGYTF. The V and J genes are TRBV12-3 or TRBV12-4 and TRBJ1-2, with 7 positions matching TRBD1. There are 12 residues in the CDR3. The ends lost 7 bases at V and 7 bases at J; junction bases unmatched: 6.

V is TRBV4-2 and J is TRBJ1-4; no clear D. The CDR3 runs 15 residues. Trimming removed 3 bases from V and 7 bases from J, with 15 bases in between. Germline values: CDR1 LGHNA, CDR2 YNFKEQ. The CDR3 loop reads CASSQEEGIREKLFF. The CDR3 region has the DNA TGTGCCAGCAGCCAGGAGGAAGGAATACGTGAAAAACTGTTTTTT.

With regard to this clone: Other DNA sequences of this sample code for an identical CDR3. This chain links TRBV12-3 or TRBV12-4 with TRBJ2-7; D is ambiguous. Trimming stripped 8 bases from V and 2 bases from J, with 7 bases between. The CDR3 is 11 residues long. CDR3 nucleotides: TGTGCCAGCGGGCGAGCCTACGAGCAGTACTTC. Encoded protein: CASGRAYEQYF.

This clone has just one count. The chain is built from TRBV28 and TRBJ1-2; 9 bases fit TRBD1. This CDR3 is 17 amino acids long. Trimming at V came to 0 bases and at J to 2 bases, leaving 7 bases not matched to a gene. Per the germline V gene, CDR1 is MDHEN and CDR2 is SYDVKM. The CDR3 protein is CASSLWGGTGWNYGYTF. CDR3 sequence (DNA): TGTGCCAGCAGTTTATGGGGGGGGACAGGGTGGAACTATGGCTACACCTTC.

The chain joins TRBV5-1 to TRBJ2-2; TRBD1 agrees at 12 bases. The CDR3 runs to 19 residues. Germline CDR1 is SGHRS and CDR2 is YFSETQ. With V trimmed by 1 base and J by 6 bases, 13 bases remained unmatched. The CDR3 coding sequence is TGCGCCAGCAGCTTGAAGGGACAGGGGGCATTAAGTGGTGCCGGGGAGCTGTTTTTT. This sequence encodes CASSLKGQGALSGAGELFF. Filled out from reference TRBV5-1 and TRBJ2-2, the complete variable domain reads KAGVTQTPRYLIKTRGQQVTLSCSPISGHRSVSWYQQTPGQGLQFLFEYFSETQRNKGNFPGRFSGRQFSNSRSEMNVSTLELGDSALYLCASSLKGQGALSGAGELFFGEGSRLTVL.

The chain uses TRBV4-1 and TRBJ2-5; 8 positions agree with TRBD1. V lost 0 bases and J lost 5; bases outside the gene matches: 14. This CDR3 spans 18 amino acids. Looked up from germline, CDR1 is MGHRA and CDR2 is YSYEKL. In DNA, the CDR3 is TGCGCCAGCAGCCAAGAAGGACAGGGTAGGAGCCCTTTGGAGACCCAGTACTTC. This codes for CASSQEGQGRSPLETQYF.

In this sample, this clone turned up once. This chain links TRBV9 with TRBJ2-7, with D perhaps TRBD2 (5 bases). Trimming removed 0 bases at V and 3 bases at J, with 10 bases between. CDR3 size: 14 residues. Germline assignment: CDR1 SGDLS and CDR2 YYNGEE. CDR3 DNA: TGTGCCAGCAGCGTAGCGGACGGACTCTACGAGCAGTACTTC. Protein: CASSVADGLYEQYF.

This clone appeared a single time. V gene TRBV2 combines with J gene TRBJ2-3; 9 bases are shared with TRBD2. The CDR3 length is 15 residues. The ends lost 4 bases at V and 2 bases at J; junction bases unmatched: 4. Germline assignment: CDR1 SNHLY and CDR2 FYNNEI. The CDR3 sequence is CASSVLAGFTDTQYF. The CDR3 nucleotides read TGTGCCAGCAGTGTCCTAGCGGGGTTCACAGATACGCAGTATTTT.